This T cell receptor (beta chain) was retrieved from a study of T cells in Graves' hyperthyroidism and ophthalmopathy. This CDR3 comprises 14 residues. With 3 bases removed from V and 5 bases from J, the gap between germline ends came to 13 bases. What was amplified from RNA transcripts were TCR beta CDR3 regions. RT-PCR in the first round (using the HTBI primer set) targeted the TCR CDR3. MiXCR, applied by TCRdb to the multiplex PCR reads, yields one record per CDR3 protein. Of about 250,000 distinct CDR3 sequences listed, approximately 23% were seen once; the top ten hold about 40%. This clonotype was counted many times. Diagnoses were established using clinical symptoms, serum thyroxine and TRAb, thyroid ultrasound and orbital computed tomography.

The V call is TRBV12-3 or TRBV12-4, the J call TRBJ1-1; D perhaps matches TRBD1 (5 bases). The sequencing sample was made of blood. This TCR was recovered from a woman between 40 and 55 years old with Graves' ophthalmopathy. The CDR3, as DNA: TGTGCCAGCAGTTTTAGGCGGGGGGAGACTGAAGCTTTCTTT. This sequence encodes CASSFRRGETEAFF.